This is a list of T cell receptor beta chains from one sample in a study of blood T cell repertoires in COVID-19. Here immunoSEQ multiplex PCR was the method, and the copy in TCRdb shows in-frame clones only, minus some. In the table there are approximately 14,000 clones, 65% to 85% of which are singletons. The sample consisted of peripheral blood. The receptors were gathered from a human donor in a cohort sampled during active COVID-19. The CDR3 runs from the conserved cysteine through the conserved F or W. A D gene is named only where the DNA matches it firmly. The size entry is marked missing in some rows and otherwise reads once, few, many or a size class.

d_call	j_call	v_call	clone_size	cdr3_aa	cdr3_nt
TRBD2	TRBJ2-3	TRBV5-6	.	CASSLRLAGGTDTQYF	TGTGCCAGCAGCTTGCGCCTAGCGGGGGGCACAGATACGCAGTATTTT
TRBD1	TRBJ2-2	TRBV18	.	CASSSDRGYTGELFF	TGTGCCAGCTCATCCGACAGGGGATACACCGGGGAGCTGTTTTTT
TRBD2	TRBJ2-1	TRBV24-1	.	CATSDPRSPGLAGVYEQFF	TGTGCCACCAGTGATCCCCGGTCACCGGGACTAGCGGGAGTCTATGAGCAGTTCTTC
TRBD2	TRBJ2-3	TRBV4-1	once	CASSQDRGLAGESADTQYF	TGCGCCAGCAGCCAAGACCGAGGACTAGCGGGGGAGAGTGCAGATACGCAGTATTTT
.	TRBJ1-2	TRBV19	.	CASSFLQSNYGYTF	TGTGCCAGTAGTTTCTTACAGAGTAACTATGGCTACACCTTC
.	TRBJ1-4	TRBV12-3/TRBV12-4	.	CASSLAGSLGLFF	TGTGCCAGCAGTTTGGCAGGTTCTTTGGGACTGTTTTTT
.	TRBJ1-5	TRBV6-2/TRBV6-3	.	CASSYRPGHFGNQPQHF	TGTGCCAGCAGTTACCGCCCGGGACATTTCGGCAATCAGCCCCAGCATTTT
TRBD1	TRBJ1-2	TRBV18	.	CASSRDRASYTF	TGTGCCAGCTCCCGGGACAGGGCTTCCTACACCTTC
.	TRBJ2-6	TRBV24-1	once	CATSAGSGANVLTF	TGTGCCACCAGTGCCGGCTCTGGGGCCAACGTCCTGACTTTC
.	TRBJ2-1	TRBV20-1	.	CSASKLTGNNEQFF	TGCAGTGCTAGTAAACTTACGGGTAACAATGAGCAGTTCTTC
.	TRBJ2-1	TRBV3-1/TRBV3-2	.	CASSPLPGTRPYNEQFF	TGTGCCAGCAGCCCCCTCCCGGGGACACGCCCCTACAATGAGCAGTTCTTC
.	TRBJ1-1	TRBV10-3	.	CAISESGGRTEAFF	TGTGCCATCAGTGAGTCAGGGGGAAGGACTGAAGCTTTCTTT
.	TRBJ1-2	TRBV25-1	.	CASTLGDRFGYTF	TGTGCCAGCACCCTAGGGGATCGTTTTGGCTACACCTTC
.	TRBJ2-7	TRBV7-9	.	CASSAWAGQSSYEQYF	TGTGCCAGCAGCGCTTGGGCAGGACAGTCTTCCTACGAGCAGTACTTC
.	TRBJ2-7	TRBV6-5	.	CASSGGISYEQYF	TGTGCCAGCAGCGGCGGGATCTCCTACGAGCAGTACTTC
.	TRBJ1-3	TRBV12-3/TRBV12-4	.	CASSLGQSPTEYF	TGTGCCAGCAGTTTAGGACAATCCCCTACCGAATATTTT
.	TRBJ2-2	TRBV11-2	.	CASRNVRRGAPGELFF	TGTGCCAGCAGAAACGTCCGCAGGGGGGCCCCCGGGGAGCTGTTTTTT
TRBD2	TRBJ2-1	TRBV10-3	.	CAIRPGTSGRASNEQFF	TGTGCCATCAGGCCCGGGACTAGCGGGAGGGCCTCTAATGAGCAGTTCTTC
.	TRBJ2-7	TRBV30	.	CAWNDRSLYEQYF	TGTGCCTGGAACGACAGATCTCTCTACGAGCAGTACTTC
.	TRBJ1-1	TRBV27	.	CASSLRRGGAGIVNTEAFF	TGTGCCAGCAGTTTACGGCGGGGGGGCGCAGGGATCGTGAACACTGAAGCTTTCTTT
.	TRBJ2-7	TRBV15	.	CATSRVHGDSYEQYF	TGTGCCACCAGCAGAGTACACGGGGACTCCTACGAGCAGTACTTC
TRBD1	TRBJ2-5	TRBV10-3	.	CAISEGQGTEETQYF	TGTGCCATCAGTGAGGGACAGGGGACCGAAGAGACCCAGTACTTC
.	TRBJ1-1	TRBV3-1/TRBV3-2	.	CASSPMNTEAFF	TGTGCCAGCAGCCCCATGAACACTGAAGCTTTCTTT
TRBD2	TRBJ2-5	TRBV7-6	.	CASSETSGRSETQYF	TGTGCCAGCAGCGAGACTAGCGGGAGGTCAGAGACCCAGTACTTC
TRBD2	TRBJ2-1	TRBV28	.	CASSTRTSGSYNEQFF	TGTGCCAGCAGTACCCGGACTAGCGGGAGTTACAATGAGCAGTTCTTC
TRBD1	TRBJ2-7	TRBV5-4	.	CASSSGTGQGVYEQYF	TGTGCCAGCAGCTCTGGCACGGGACAGGGAGTCTACGAGCAGTACTTC
.	TRBJ1-6	TRBV5-1	.	CASSQTTASNSPLHF	TGCGCCAGCAGCCAGACGACAGCTTCTAATTCACCCCTCCACTTT
.	TRBJ1-1	TRBV4-3	.	CASSQDKGAAVAFF	TGCGCCAGCAGCCAAGATAAAGGGGCTGCAGTAGCTTTCTTT
TRBD1	TRBJ2-6	TRBV7-9	.	CASSSTGQGASGANVLTF	TGTGCCAGCAGTTCGACGGGACAGGGTGCTTCTGGGGCCAACGTCCTGACTTTC
.	TRBJ2-7	TRBV23-1	.	CASSQSNRESSYEQYF	TGCGCCAGCAGTCAATCAAACAGGGAGAGCTCCTACGAGCAGTACTTC
TRBD1	TRBJ2-2	TRBV5-4	.	CASSPGQGYTGELFF	TGTGCCAGCAGCCCGGGACAGGGGTACACCGGGGAGCTGTTTTTT
.	TRBJ2-1	TRBV4-1	.	CASSQDQFREQFF	TGCGCCAGCAGCCAAGATCAGTTTCGTGAGCAGTTCTTC
.	TRBJ2-1	TRBV28	.	CASTSGGFPWGQFF	TGTGCCAGCACTTCAGGCGGGTTCCCCTGGGGGCAGTTCTTC
TRBD1	TRBJ2-7	TRBV15	.	CATSRGRRQGTYEQYF	TGTGCCACCAGCCGCGGGCGCCGACAGGGGACCTACGAGCAGTACTTC
TRBD1	TRBJ1-1	TRBV10-3	.	CAISETGTGALNTEAFF	TGTGCCATCAGTGAAACCGGGACAGGGGCTCTGAACACTGAAGCTTTCTTT
TRBD1	TRBJ1-2	TRBV7-2	few	CASSLTGDYGYTF	TGTGCCAGCAGCTTAACAGGGGACTATGGCTACACCTTC
TRBD1	TRBJ1-2	TRBV4-1	.	CASRSRTGDNYGYTF	TGCGCCAGCAGATCAAGGACAGGAGATAACTATGGCTACACCTTC
TRBD1	TRBJ1-2	TRBV5-4	.	CASSLETGAGYTF	TGTGCCAGCAGCTTGGAAACAGGGGCCGGCTACACCTTC
.	TRBJ1-5	TRBV5-5	.	CASSRSPEYGSQHF	TGTGCCAGCAGCCGCTCACCCGAGTACGGGTCCCAGCATTTT
TRBD2	TRBJ2-2	TRBV10-3	.	CAISEKRGGVNTGELFF	TGTGCCATCAGTGAGAAGCGGGGGGGCGTGAACACCGGGGAGCTGTTTTTT
TRBD1	TRBJ2-5	TRBV10-3	.	CAIRPGTGQETQYF	TGTGCCATCAGGCCTGGGACAGGCCAAGAGACCCAGTACTTC
TRBD1	TRBJ1-2	TRBV12-3/TRBV12-4	.	CASSRQGAGYTF	TGTGCCAGCAGTCGACAGGGCGCGGGCTACACCTTC
.	TRBJ2-1	TRBV7-9	.	CASSLVAGGEQFF	TGTGCCAGCAGCTTAGTAGCCGGTGGTGAGCAGTTCTTC
TRBD2	TRBJ2-1	TRBV5-8	few	CASRRNHYTSGSYNEQFF	TGTGCCAGCAGGAGGAATCACTATACTAGCGGGTCGTACAATGAGCAGTTCTTC
TRBD2	TRBJ2-3	TRBV29-1	.	CSAILAGLTDTQYF	TGCAGCGCTATACTAGCGGGGCTCACAGATACGCAGTATTTT
.	TRBJ1-3	TRBV15	.	CATSRAVGAGGTIYF	TGTGCCACCAGCAGAGCCGTGGGCGCGGGGGGCACCATATATTTT
.	TRBJ1-4	TRBV25-1	.	CASSRHSQGEKLFF	TGTGCCAGCAGCCGACACTCGCAGGGAGAAAAACTGTTTTTT
.	TRBJ1-2	TRBV3-1/TRBV3-2	.	CASSQAGFQGYGYTF	TGTGCCAGCAGCCAAGCAGGGTTCCAGGGCTATGGCTACACCTTC
.	TRBJ2-5	TRBV28	.	CASSVSTQETQYF	TGTGCCAGCAGTGTGTCTACCCAAGAGACCCAGTACTTC
.	TRBJ1-1	TRBV28	.	CASSAPGGSGTEAFF	TGTGCCAGCAGTGCCCCAGGAGGCAGTGGCACTGAAGCTTTCTTT
.	TRBJ2-3	TRBV20-1	.	CSADAGNTQYF	TGCAGTGCGGACGCAGGGAATACGCAGTATTTT
.	TRBJ2-3	TRBV7-6	.	CASSLVGQGHTDTQYF	TGTGCCAGCAGCTTAGTGGGTCAGGGACACACAGATACGCAGTATTTT
TRBD1	TRBJ2-7	TRBV6-5	.	CASRLGTGDEQYF	TGTGCCAGCAGATTAGGGACAGGGGACGAGCAGTACTTC
TRBD1	TRBJ2-5	TRBV24-1	.	CATSGTGQGRETQYF	TGTGCCACCAGTGGAACGGGACAGGGCCGGGAGACCCAGTACTTC
TRBD2	TRBJ2-2	TRBV4-1	.	CASSLQALAGGPSTGELFF	TGCGCCAGCAGCCTCCAGGCTCTAGCGGGGGGGCCTTCCACCGGGGAGCTGTTTTTT
TRBD2	TRBJ2-1	TRBV4-3	.	CASRELAGVVNEQFF	TGCGCCAGCAGGGAGCTAGCGGGAGTGGTCAATGAGCAGTTCTTC
TRBD1	TRBJ1-6	TRBV3-1/TRBV3-2	once	CASRSSTGSNEPLHF	TGTGCCAGCAGGTCTTCGACAGGGTCGAATGAACCCCTCCACTTT
.	TRBJ1-6	TRBV6-5	.	CASSYSGNSPLHF	TGTGCCAGCAGTTACTCGGGCAATTCACCCCTCCACTTT